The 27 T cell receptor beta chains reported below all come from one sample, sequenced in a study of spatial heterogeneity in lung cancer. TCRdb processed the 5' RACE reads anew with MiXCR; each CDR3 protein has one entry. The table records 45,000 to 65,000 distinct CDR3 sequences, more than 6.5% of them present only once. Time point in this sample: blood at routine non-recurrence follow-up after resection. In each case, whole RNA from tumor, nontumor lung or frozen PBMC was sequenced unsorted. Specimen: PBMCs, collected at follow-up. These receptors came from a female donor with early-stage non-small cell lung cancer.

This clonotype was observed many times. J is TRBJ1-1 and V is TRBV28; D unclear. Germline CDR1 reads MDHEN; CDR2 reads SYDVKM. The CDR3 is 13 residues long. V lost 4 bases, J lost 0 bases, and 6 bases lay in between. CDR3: CASSSRLNTEAFF. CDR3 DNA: TGTGCCAGCAGTTCCCGGTTGAACACTGAAGCTTTCTTT. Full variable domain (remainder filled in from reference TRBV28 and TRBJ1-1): DVKVTQSSRYLVKRTGEKVFLECVQDMDHENMFWYRQDPGLGLRLIYFSYDVKMKEKGDIPEGYSVSREKKERFSLILESASTNQTSMYLCASSSRLNTEAFFGQGTRLTVV.

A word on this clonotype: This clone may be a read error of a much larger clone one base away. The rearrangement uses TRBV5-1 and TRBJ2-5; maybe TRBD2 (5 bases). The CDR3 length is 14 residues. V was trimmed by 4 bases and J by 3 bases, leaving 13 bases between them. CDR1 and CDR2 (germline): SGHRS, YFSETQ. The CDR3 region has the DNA TGCGCCAGCAGCCCGCCGGGAACCAAAGAGACCCAGTACTTC. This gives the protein CASSPPGTKETQYF.

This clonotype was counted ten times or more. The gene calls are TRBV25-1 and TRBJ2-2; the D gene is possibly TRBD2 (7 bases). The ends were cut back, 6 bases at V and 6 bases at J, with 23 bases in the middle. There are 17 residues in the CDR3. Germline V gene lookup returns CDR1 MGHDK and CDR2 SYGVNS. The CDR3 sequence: CASSEGFPGGPPGELFF. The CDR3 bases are TGTGCCAGCAGCGAAGGGTTTCCGGGGGGCCCTCCCGGGGAGCTGTTTTTT.

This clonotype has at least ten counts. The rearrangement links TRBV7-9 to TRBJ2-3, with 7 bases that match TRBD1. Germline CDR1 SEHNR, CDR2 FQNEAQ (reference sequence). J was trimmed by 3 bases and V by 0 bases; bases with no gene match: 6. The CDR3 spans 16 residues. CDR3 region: CASSLALGGETDTQYF. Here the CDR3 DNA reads TGTGCCAGCAGCTTAGCGTTAGGGGGCGAGACAGATACGCAGTATTTT.

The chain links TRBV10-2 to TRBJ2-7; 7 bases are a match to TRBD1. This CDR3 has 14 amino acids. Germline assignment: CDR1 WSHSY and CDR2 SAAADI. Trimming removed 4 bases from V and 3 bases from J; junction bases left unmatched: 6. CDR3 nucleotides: TGCGCCAGCAGTGCCTGGGGACAGCACTACGAGCAGTACTTC. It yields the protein CASSAWGQHYEQYF.

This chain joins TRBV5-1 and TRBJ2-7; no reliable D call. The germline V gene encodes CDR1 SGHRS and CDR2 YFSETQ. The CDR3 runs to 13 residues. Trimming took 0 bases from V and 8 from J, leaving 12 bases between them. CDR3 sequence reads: CASSLGPTGQQYF. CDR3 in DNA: TGCGCCAGCAGCTTGGGGCCCACTGGCCAGCAGTACTTC.

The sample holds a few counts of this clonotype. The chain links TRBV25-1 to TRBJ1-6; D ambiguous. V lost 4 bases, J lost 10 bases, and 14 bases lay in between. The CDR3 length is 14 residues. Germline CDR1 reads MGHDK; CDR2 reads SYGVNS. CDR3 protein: CASSVGGPGSPLHF. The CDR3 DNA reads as TGTGCCAGCAGTGTTGGAGGCCCCGGCTCACCCCTCCACTTT.

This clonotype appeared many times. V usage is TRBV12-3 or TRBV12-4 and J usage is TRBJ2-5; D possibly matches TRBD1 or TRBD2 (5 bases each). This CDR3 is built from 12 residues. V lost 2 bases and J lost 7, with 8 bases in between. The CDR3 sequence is CASSLPRGTQYF. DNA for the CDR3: TGTGCCAGCAGTTTACCGAGGGGGACCCAGTACTTC.

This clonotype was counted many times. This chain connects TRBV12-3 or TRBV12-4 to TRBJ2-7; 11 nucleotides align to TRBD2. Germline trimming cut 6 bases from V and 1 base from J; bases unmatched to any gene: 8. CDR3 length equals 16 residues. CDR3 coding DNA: TGTGCCAGCAGCTCGCCAGGGACTAGCGGATCCTACGAGCAGTACTTC. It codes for CASSSPGTSGSYEQYF.

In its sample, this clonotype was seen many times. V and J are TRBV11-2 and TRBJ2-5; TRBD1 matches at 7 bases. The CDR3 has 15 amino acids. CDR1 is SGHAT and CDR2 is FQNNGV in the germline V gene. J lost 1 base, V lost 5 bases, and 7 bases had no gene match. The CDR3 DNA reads TGTGCCAGCAGCCTAAACAGGGGACGCCAAGAGACCCAGTACTTC. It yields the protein CASSLNRGRQETQYF.

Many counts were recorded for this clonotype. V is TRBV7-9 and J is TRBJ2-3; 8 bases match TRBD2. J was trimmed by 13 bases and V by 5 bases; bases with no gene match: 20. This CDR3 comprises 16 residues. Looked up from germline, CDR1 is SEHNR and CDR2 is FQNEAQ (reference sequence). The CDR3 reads CASSPRRGGSGGKEYF. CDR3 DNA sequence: TGTGCCAGCAGCCCCCGGCGCGGGGGGAGTGGAGGGAAGGAGTATTTT.

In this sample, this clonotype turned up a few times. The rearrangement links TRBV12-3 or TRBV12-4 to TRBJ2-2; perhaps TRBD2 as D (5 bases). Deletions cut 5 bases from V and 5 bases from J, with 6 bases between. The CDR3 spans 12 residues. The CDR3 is CASSSGTGELFF. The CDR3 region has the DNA TGTGCCAGCAGTAGCGGAACCGGGGAGCTGTTTTTT.

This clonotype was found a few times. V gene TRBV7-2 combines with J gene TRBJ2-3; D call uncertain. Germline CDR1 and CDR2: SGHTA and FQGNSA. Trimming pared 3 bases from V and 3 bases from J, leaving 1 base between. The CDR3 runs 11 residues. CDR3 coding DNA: TGTGCCAGCAGCTTTACAGATACGCAGTATTTT. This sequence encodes CASSFTDTQYF.

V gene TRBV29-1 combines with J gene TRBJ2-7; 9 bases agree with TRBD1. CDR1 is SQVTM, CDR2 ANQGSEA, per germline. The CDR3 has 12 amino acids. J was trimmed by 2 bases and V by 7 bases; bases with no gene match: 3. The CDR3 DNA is TGCAGCGCACGGGACAGGGCCTACGAGCAGTACTTC. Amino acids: CSARDRAYEQYF.

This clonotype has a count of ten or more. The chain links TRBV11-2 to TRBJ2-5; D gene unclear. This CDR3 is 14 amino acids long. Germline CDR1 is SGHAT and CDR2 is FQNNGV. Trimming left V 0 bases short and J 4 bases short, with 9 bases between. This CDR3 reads CASSLDSRLETQYF. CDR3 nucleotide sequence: TGTGCCAGCAGCTTAGATTCGCGGTTAGAGACCCAGTACTTC.

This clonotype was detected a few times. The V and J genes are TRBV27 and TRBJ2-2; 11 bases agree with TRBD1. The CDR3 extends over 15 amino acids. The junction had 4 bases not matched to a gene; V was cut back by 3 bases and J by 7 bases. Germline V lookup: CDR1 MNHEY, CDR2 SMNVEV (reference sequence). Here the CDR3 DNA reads TGTGCCAGCAGTTTTTGGGACAGGGGGGTCGGGGAGCTGTTTTTT. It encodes CASSFWDRGVGELFF.

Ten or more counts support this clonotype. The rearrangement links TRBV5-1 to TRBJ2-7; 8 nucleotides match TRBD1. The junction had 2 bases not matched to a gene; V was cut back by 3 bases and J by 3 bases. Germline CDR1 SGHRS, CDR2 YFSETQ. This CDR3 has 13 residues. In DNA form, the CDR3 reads TGCGCCAGCAGCTCGGGACAGGTCTACGAGCAGTACTTC. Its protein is CASSSGQVYEQYF.

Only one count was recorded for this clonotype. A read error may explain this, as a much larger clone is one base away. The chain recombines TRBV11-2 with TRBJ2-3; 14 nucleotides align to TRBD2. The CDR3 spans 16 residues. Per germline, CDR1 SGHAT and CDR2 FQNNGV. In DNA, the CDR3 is TGTACCAGCCGCCGACTAGCGGGGGGGCCGGCAGATACGCAGTATTTT. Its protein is CTSRRLAGGPADTQYF. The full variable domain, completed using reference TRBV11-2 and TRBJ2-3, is EAGVAQSPRYKIIEKRQSVAFWCNPISGHATLYWYQQILGQGPKLLIQFQNNGVVDDSQLPKDRFSAERLKGVDSTLKIQPAKLEDSAVYLCTSRRLAGGPADTQYFGPGTRLTVL.

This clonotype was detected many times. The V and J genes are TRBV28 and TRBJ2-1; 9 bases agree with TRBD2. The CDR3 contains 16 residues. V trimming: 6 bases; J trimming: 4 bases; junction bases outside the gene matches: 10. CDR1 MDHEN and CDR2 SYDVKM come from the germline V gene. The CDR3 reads CASSREGLAPYNEQFF. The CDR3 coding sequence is TGTGCCAGCAGCCGTGAAGGACTAGCGCCTTACAATGAGCAGTTCTTC.

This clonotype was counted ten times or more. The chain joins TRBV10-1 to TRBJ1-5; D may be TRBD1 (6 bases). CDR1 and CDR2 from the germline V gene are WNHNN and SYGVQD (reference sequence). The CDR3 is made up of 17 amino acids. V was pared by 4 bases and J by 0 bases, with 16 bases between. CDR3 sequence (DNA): TGCGCCAGCAGTGCAACATACAGGGAAAATAGCAATCAGCCCCAGCATTTT. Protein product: CASSATYRENSNQPQHF.

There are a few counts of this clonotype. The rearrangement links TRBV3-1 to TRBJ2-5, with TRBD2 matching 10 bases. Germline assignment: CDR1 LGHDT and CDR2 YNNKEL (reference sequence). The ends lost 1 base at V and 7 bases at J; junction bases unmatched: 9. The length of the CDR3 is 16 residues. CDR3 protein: CASSQGLAGALGTQYF. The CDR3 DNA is TGTGCCAGCAGCCAAGGGCTAGCGGGGGCCTTGGGGACCCAGTACTTC.

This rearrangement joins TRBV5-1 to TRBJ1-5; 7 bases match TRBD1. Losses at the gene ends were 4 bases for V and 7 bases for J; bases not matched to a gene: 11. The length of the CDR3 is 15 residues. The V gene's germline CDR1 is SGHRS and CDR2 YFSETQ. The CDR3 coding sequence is TGCGCCAGCAGCCGATTTACAGGGGAAGACCAGCCCCAGCATTTT. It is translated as CASSRFTGEDQPQHF. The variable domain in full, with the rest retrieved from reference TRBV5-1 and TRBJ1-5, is KAGVTQTPRYLIKTRGQQVTLSCSPISGHRSVSWYQQTPGQGLQFLFEYFSETQRNKGNFPGRFSGRQFSNSRSEMNVSTLELGDSALYLCASSRFTGEDQPQHFGDGTRLSIL.

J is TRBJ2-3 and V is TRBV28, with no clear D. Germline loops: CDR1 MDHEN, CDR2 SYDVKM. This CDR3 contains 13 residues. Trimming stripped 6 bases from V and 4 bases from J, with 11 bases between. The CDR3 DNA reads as TGTGCCAGCAGCGTCGGACCCGCAGATACGCAGTATTTT. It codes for CASSVGPADTQYF.

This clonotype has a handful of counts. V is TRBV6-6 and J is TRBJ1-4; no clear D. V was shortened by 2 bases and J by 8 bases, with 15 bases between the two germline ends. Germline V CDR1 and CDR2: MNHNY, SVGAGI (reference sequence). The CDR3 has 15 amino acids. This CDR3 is CASSYVGGVGEKLFF. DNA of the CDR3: TGTGCCAGCAGTTACGTTGGAGGAGTAGGGGAAAAACTGTTTTTT.

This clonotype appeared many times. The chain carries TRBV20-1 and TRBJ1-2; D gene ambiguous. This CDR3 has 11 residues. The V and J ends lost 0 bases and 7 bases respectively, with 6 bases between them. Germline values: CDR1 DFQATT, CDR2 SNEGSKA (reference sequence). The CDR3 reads CSARDNGGYTF. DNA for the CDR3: TGCAGTGCTAGAGATAACGGTGGCTACACCTTC.

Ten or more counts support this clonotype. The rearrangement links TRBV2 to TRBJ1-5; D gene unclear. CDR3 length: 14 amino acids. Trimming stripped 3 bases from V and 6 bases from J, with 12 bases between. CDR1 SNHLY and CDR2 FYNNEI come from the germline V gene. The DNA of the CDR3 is TGTGCCAGCAGTGACGGGGTAAGAGTTCAGCCCCAGCATTTT. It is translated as CASSDGVRVQPQHF.

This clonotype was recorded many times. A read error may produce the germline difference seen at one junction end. The CDR3 loop reads CASTSAGQSLTF. In DNA form, the CDR3 reads TGTGCCAGCACTTCAGCGGGACAGAGCCTAACCTTC. The chain couples TRBV6-5 to TRBJ2-7; D is perhaps TRBD1 or TRBD2 (7 bases each). Germline loops: CDR1 MNHEY, CDR2 SVGAGI. The CDR3 length is 12 residues.